Listed below are T cell receptor beta chains from one sample, sequenced in a study of blood T cell repertoires in COVID-19. Here immunoSEQ multiplex PCR was the method, and the copy in TCRdb shows in-frame clones only, minus some. This sample has around 390,000 clones, with around 87% found just once. Sequencing was performed on PBMCs or T cells enriched from blood (not recorded which). The receptors come from a woman in her forties or fifties who had recovered from COVID-19. Both conserved end residues are part of each CDR3. Fields, in order: D gene, J gene, clone size, V gene, CDR3 protein, CDR3 DNA. The D gene is left open where the match is weak. Part of the rows lack a size; the others show once, few, many or a class for expanded clones.

d_gene: -
j_gene: TRBJ1-2
abundance: -
v_gene: TRBV3-1/TRBV3-2
CDR3aa: CASSFRDIGGYTF
CDR3nt: TGTGCCAGCAGCTTCAGGGACATCGGGGGCTACACCTTC

d_gene: -
j_gene: TRBJ1-1
abundance: -
v_gene: TRBV4-1
CDR3aa: CASSQDGPYPPPRPRNTEAFF
CDR3nt: TGCGCCAGCAGCCAAGACGGCCCCTATCCCCCGCCCAGGCCACGGAACACTGAAGCTTTCTTT

d_gene: -
j_gene: TRBJ2-3
abundance: -
v_gene: TRBV29-1
CDR3aa: CSALGPLGGTDTQYF
CDR3nt: TGCAGCGCCCTCGGTCCGCTCGGGGGCACAGATACGCAGTATTTT

d_gene: TRBD2
j_gene: TRBJ2-2
abundance: -
v_gene: TRBV4-2
CDR3aa: CASSQVVGGGTNTGELFF
CDR3nt: TGTGCCAGCAGCCAAGTGGTTGGCGGGGGAACGAACACCGGGGAGCTGTTTTTT

d_gene: TRBD1
j_gene: TRBJ2-1
abundance: -
v_gene: TRBV5-4
CDR3aa: CASSWLRTGVDNEQFF
CDR3nt: TGTGCCAGCAGCTGGCTCCGGACAGGGGTCGACAATGAGCAGTTCTTC

d_gene: TRBD1
j_gene: TRBJ1-2
abundance: -
v_gene: TRBV9
CDR3aa: CASSLHRDSNGYTF
CDR3nt: TGTGCCAGCAGCTTACACCGGGACAGTAATGGCTACACCTTC

d_gene: -
j_gene: TRBJ2-2
abundance: once
v_gene: TRBV7-9
CDR3aa: CASSFSSSGELFF
CDR3nt: TGTGCCAGCAGCTTTTCGTCTAGCGGGGAGCTGTTTTTT

d_gene: -
j_gene: TRBJ2-2
abundance: -
v_gene: TRBV24-1
CDR3aa: CATSDPARGSATNTGELFF
CDR3nt: TGTGCCACCAGTGACCCTGCCCGGGGGTCTGCCACGAACACCGGGGAGCTGTTTTTT

d_gene: TRBD2
j_gene: TRBJ2-3
abundance: -
v_gene: TRBV2
CDR3aa: CASRSPAGGKDTDTQYF
CDR3nt: TGTGCCAGCAGATCCCCTGCGGGGGGGAAGGACACAGATACGCAGTATTTT

d_gene: -
j_gene: TRBJ2-7
abundance: -
v_gene: TRBV4-2
CDR3aa: CASGQSGRSYEQYF
CDR3nt: TGTGCCAGCGGGCAATCGGGGAGGTCCTACGAGCAGTACTTC

d_gene: TRBD2
j_gene: TRBJ2-2
abundance: few
v_gene: TRBV2
CDR3aa: CASSYSGGYTGELFF
CDR3nt: TGTGCCAGCAGTTATAGCGGGGGGTACACCGGGGAGCTGTTTTTT

d_gene: -
j_gene: TRBJ2-3
abundance: -
v_gene: TRBV5-1
CDR3aa: CASSLTGPSTDTQYF
CDR3nt: TGCGCCAGCAGCTTGACAGGGCCTAGCACAGATACGCAGTATTTT

d_gene: -
j_gene: TRBJ1-1
abundance: -
v_gene: TRBV5-1
CDR3aa: CASSLDVEKGTEAFF
CDR3nt: TGCGCCAGCAGCTTGGACGTGGAGAAGGGGACTGAAGCTTTCTTT

d_gene: -
j_gene: TRBJ2-2
abundance: -
v_gene: TRBV9
CDR3aa: CASSASGQGGELFF
CDR3nt: TGTGCCAGCAGCGCATCAGGTCAGGGCGGGGAGCTGTTTTTT

d_gene: -
j_gene: TRBJ2-7
abundance: -
v_gene: TRBV6-5
CDR3aa: CASSYSGQPFEQYF
CDR3nt: TGTGCCAGCAGTTACTCCGGTCAACCCTTCGAGCAGTACTTC

d_gene: TRBD1
j_gene: TRBJ1-5
abundance: -
v_gene: TRBV19
CDR3aa: CASSLPGTGASNQPQHF
CDR3nt: TGTGCCAGTAGTCTCCCCGGGACAGGGGCTAGCAATCAGCCCCAGCATTTT

d_gene: -
j_gene: TRBJ2-1
abundance: -
v_gene: TRBV2
CDR3aa: CASSEALQFNEQFF
CDR3nt: TGTGCCAGCAGTGAAGCGCTTCAGTTCAATGAGCAGTTCTTC

d_gene: -
j_gene: TRBJ1-1
abundance: -
v_gene: TRBV19
CDR3aa: CASSITGSTEAFF
CDR3nt: TGTGCCAGTAGTATTACAGGGAGCACTGAAGCTTTCTTT

d_gene: -
j_gene: TRBJ1-5
abundance: few
v_gene: TRBV19
CDR3aa: CASSSSARVGDSNQPQHF
CDR3nt: TGTGCCAGTAGTTCCTCCGCCCGGGTGGGAGATAGCAATCAGCCCCAGCATTTT

d_gene: TRBD2
j_gene: TRBJ2-3
abundance: -
v_gene: TRBV28
CDR3aa: CASSPYSGGTDTQYF
CDR3nt: TGTGCCAGCAGCCCGTATAGCGGGGGGACAGATACGCAGTATTTT

d_gene: -
j_gene: TRBJ1-2
abundance: few
v_gene: TRBV12-3/TRBV12-4
CDR3aa: CASSPSSGYGYTF
CDR3nt: TGTGCCAGCAGTCCCTCTAGCGGCTATGGCTACACCTTC

d_gene: -
j_gene: TRBJ2-5
abundance: -
v_gene: TRBV9
CDR3aa: CASNRAEETQYF
CDR3nt: TGTGCCAGCAACCGTGCGGAAGAGACCCAGTACTTC

d_gene: -
j_gene: TRBJ2-7
abundance: few
v_gene: TRBV6-5
CDR3aa: CASSYGQGGYYEQYF
CDR3nt: TGTGCCAGCAGTTACGGACAGGGAGGGTATTACGAGCAGTACTTC

d_gene: -
j_gene: TRBJ1-1
abundance: -
v_gene: TRBV5-1
CDR3aa: CASSLVGQGILVTEAFF
CDR3nt: TGCGCCAGCAGCTTGGTCGGTCAGGGGATCCTAGTTACTGAAGCTTTCTTT

d_gene: TRBD2
j_gene: TRBJ2-5
abundance: -
v_gene: TRBV3-1/TRBV3-2
CDR3aa: CASSRERGGLSKLETQYF
CDR3nt: TGTGCCAGCAGCCGTGAGCGGGGGGGCCTATCGAAGTTGGAGACCCAGTACTTC

d_gene: -
j_gene: TRBJ1-1
abundance: -
v_gene: TRBV5-8
CDR3aa: CASSGPQGLNTEAFF
CDR3nt: TGTGCCAGCAGCGGACCCCAGGGGCTCAACACTGAAGCTTTCTTT

d_gene: -
j_gene: TRBJ1-2
abundance: -
v_gene: TRBV7-2
CDR3aa: CASSPVGAKGYTF
CDR3nt: TGTGCCAGCAGCCCAGTTGGGGCCAAGGGCTACACCTTC

d_gene: -
j_gene: TRBJ2-7
abundance: -
v_gene: TRBV27
CDR3aa: CASSQMTLAGNEQYF
CDR3nt: TGTGCCAGCAGCCAAATGACACTCGCGGGCAACGAGCAGTACTTC

d_gene: TRBD1
j_gene: TRBJ2-1
abundance: -
v_gene: TRBV6-5
CDR3aa: CATNPNRGSYNEQFF
CDR3nt: TGTGCCACTAACCCGAACAGGGGGTCCTACAATGAGCAGTTCTTC

d_gene: -
j_gene: TRBJ1-2
abundance: -
v_gene: TRBV19
CDR3aa: CASSIGALGNYGYTF
CDR3nt: TGTGCCAGTAGTATTGGGGCCCTGGGTAACTATGGCTACACCTTC

d_gene: -
j_gene: TRBJ2-7
abundance: -
v_gene: TRBV29-1
CDR3aa: CSVAGHLSYEQYF
CDR3nt: TGCAGCGTTGCTGGGCACCTCTCCTACGAGCAGTACTTC

d_gene: -
j_gene: TRBJ2-3
abundance: once
v_gene: TRBV7-2
CDR3aa: CASSLVGRTDTQYF
CDR3nt: TGTGCCAGCAGCTTAGTTGGGAGGACAGATACGCAGTATTTT

d_gene: -
j_gene: TRBJ1-2
abundance: -
v_gene: TRBV28
CDR3aa: CASSFSRVYGYTF
CDR3nt: TGTGCCAGCAGTTTTTCCAGGGTGTATGGCTACACCTTC

d_gene: -
j_gene: TRBJ2-4
abundance: few
v_gene: TRBV2
CDR3aa: CASGPHHIAKNIQYF
CDR3nt: TGTGCCAGCGGGCCACACCATATAGCCAAAAACATTCAGTACTTC